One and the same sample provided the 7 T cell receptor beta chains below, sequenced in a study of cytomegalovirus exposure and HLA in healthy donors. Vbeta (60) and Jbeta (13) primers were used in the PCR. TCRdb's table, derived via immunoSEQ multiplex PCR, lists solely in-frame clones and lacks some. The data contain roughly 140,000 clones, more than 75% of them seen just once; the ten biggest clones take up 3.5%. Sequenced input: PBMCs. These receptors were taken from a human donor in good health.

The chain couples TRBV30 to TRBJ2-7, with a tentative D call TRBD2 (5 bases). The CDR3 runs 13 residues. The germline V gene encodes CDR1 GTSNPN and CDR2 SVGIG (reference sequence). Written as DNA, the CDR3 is TGTGCTACCCGAGGTGGAGGCTCCTACGAGCAGTACTTC. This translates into CATRGGGSYEQYF.

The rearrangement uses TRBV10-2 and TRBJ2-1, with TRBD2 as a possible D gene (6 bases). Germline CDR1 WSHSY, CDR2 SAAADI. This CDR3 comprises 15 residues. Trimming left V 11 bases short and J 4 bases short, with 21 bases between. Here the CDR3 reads CAPHRGTRDYNEQFF. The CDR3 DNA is TGCGCCCCCCACCGGGGGACTCGGGATTACAATGAGCAGTTCTTC.

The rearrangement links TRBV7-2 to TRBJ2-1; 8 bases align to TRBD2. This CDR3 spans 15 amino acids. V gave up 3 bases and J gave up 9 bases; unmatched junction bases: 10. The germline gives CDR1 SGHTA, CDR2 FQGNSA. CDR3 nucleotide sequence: TGTGCCAGCAGCTTGGGGAGGGCCGGGGGGGCTGAGCAGTTCTTC. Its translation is CASSLGRAGGAEQFF.

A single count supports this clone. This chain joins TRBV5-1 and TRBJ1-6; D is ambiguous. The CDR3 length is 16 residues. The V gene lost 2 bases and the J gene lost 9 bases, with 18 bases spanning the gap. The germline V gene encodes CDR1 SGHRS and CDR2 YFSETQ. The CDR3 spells CASSLYSDGFGSPLHF. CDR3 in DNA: TGCGCCAGCAGCTTATATTCCGATGGTTTCGGTTCACCCCTCCACTTT.

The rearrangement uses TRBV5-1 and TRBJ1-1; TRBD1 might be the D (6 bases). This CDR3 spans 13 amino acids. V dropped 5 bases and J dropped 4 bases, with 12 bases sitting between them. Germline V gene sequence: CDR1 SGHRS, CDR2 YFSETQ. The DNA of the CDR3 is TGCGCCAGCAGGCAGGGGAGGGGCACTGAAGCTTTCTTT. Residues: CASRQGRGTEAFF. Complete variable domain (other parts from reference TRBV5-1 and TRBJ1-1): KAGVTQTPRYLIKTRGQQVTLSCSPISGHRSVSWYQQTPGQGLQFLFEYFSETQRNKGNFPGRFSGRQFSNSRSEMNVSTLELGDSALYLCASRQGRGTEAFFGQGTRLTVV.

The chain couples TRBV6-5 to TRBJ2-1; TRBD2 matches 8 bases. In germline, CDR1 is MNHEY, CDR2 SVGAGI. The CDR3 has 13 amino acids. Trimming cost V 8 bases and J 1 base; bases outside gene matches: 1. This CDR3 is CASASGSYNEQFF. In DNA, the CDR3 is TGTGCCAGCGCTAGCGGGTCCTACAATGAGCAGTTCTTC.

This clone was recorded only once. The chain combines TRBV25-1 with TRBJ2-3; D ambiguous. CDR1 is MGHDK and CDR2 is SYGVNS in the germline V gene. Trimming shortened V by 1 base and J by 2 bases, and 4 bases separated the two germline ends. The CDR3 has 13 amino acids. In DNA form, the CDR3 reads TGTGCCAGCAGTGAATTTCTCACAGATACGCAGTATTTT. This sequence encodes CASSEFLTDTQYF.